Listed below are T cell receptor beta chains from one sample, sequenced in a study of blood T cell repertoires in COVID-19. The assay was immunoSEQ multiplex PCR, and TCRdb's table has in-frame clones only and misses some. The sample yields approximately 220,000 clones, around 84% seen once. Input material: PBMCs or T cells enriched from blood (not recorded which). Every receptor here comes from a woman aged 40 to 55 with acute COVID-19. CDR3s include the opening cysteine and the closing phenylalanine or tryptophan. A D gene is named only where the DNA matches it firmly. Only some rows state a clone size, as once, few, many or a class for expanded clones.

D | J | V | size | DNA | CDR3
TRBD1 | TRBJ1-2 | TRBV6-5 | . | TGTGCCAGCAGAGAGGACAGGGTAGACGGCTACACCTTC | CASREDRVDGYTF
. | TRBJ2-1 | TRBV24-1 | . | TGTGCCACCACAACCCCCCTAACCAATGAGCAGTTCTTC | CATTTPLTNEQFF
TRBD2 | TRBJ2-1 | TRBV24-1 | . | TGTGCCACCAGTGGGACGGGACTAGCGGGGGGAAGCTCCTACAATGAGCAGTTCTTC | CATSGTGLAGGSSYNEQFF
. | TRBJ1-3 | TRBV30 | . | TGTGCCTGGACCAAAAGGGGGACGGACACCATATATTTT | CAWTKRGTDTIYF
TRBD2 | TRBJ2-5 | TRBV24-1 | many | TGTGCCACCAGTGACCGTCAGCGGGGTGTGGTGGAGACCCAGTACTTC | CATSDRQRGVVETQYF
TRBD2 | TRBJ2-3 | TRBV9 | . | TGTGCCAGCAGCGTAGAGCGGGGTTCAGATACGCAGTATTTT | CASSVERGSDTQYF
TRBD2 | TRBJ2-1 | TRBV27 | . | TGTGCCAGCAGTTTAGTTAATAGCGGGAGGCTTGAGCAGTTCTTC | CASSLVNSGRLEQFF
. | TRBJ2-7 | TRBV10-3 | once | TGTGCCGCCAGGGAATCCTACGAGCAGTACTTC | CAARESYEQYF
. | TRBJ1-5 | TRBV9 | few | TGTGCCAGCAGCGTAGGCGGGGACGGGGATCAGCCCCAGCATTTT | CASSVGGDGDQPQHF
. | TRBJ1-1 | TRBV19 | . | TGTGCCAGTAGTATAGACCTAAAAGCGGTGGGCACTGAAGCTTTCTTT | CASSIDLKAVGTEAFF
TRBD1 | TRBJ1-1 | TRBV6-5 | . | TGTGCCAGCAGTTATGAGGGACAGGGGCTCACTGAAGCTTTCTTT | CASSYEGQGLTEAFF
. | TRBJ1-2 | TRBV7-3 | . | TGTGCCAGCAGCTCGTCTCTAGGGGTTGGCTACACCTTC | CASSSSLGVGYTF
. | TRBJ1-6 | TRBV21-1 | few | TGTGCCAGCAGCAAAGATGGGGGCAGGTGTTCACCCCTCCACTTT | CASSKDGGRCSPLHF
. | TRBJ1-4 | TRBV2 | . | TGTGCCAGTCCCGCTGTGGAGCTTATAGCCGAAAAACTGTTTTTT | CASPAVELIAEKLFF
TRBD1 | TRBJ1-5 | TRBV27 | . | TGTGCCAGCAGTTTATTCGGGGGACAGGGGGCGACCAATCAGCCCCAGCATTTT | CASSLFGGQGATNQPQHF
. | TRBJ1-4 | TRBV6-1 | . | TGTGCCAGCAGTGAAAGTGGATTGAGGGAAAAACTGTTTTTT | CASSESGLREKLFF
TRBD1 | TRBJ2-1 | TRBV28 | . | TGTGCCAGCAGTTACCCATCGGGACAGGGGGCCAATGAGCAGTTCTTC | CASSYPSGQGANEQFF
TRBD2 | TRBJ2-7 | TRBV30 | . | TGTGCCTGGAGTGTCGGGGGGGTCCGCTACGAGCAGTACTTC | CAWSVGGVRYEQYF
. | TRBJ2-1 | TRBV15 | . | TGTGCCACCAGCAGAGATGCGGGCTCCTACAATGAGCAGTTCTTC | CATSRDAGSYNEQFF
. | TRBJ2-7 | TRBV7-3 | . | TGTGCCAGCAGCTTAAATAGTTTTGGCGAGCAGTACTTC | CASSLNSFGEQYF
TRBD2 | TRBJ2-1 | TRBV6-2/TRBV6-3 | . | TGTGCCAGCAGTTACGGAGCGGGAGGGCTACCCTACAATGAGCAGTTCTTC | CASSYGAGGLPYNEQFF
. | TRBJ2-5 | TRBV28 | . | TGTGCCAGCCTCAGGGATAAAGAGACCCAGTACTTC | CASLRDKETQYF
. | TRBJ1-1 | TRBV19 | many | TGTGCCAGTAGTATACCGGGGGTAGACACTGAAGCTTTCTTT | CASSIPGVDTEAFF
TRBD1 | TRBJ1-2 | TRBV18 | . | TGTGCCAGCTCACTCCGGGACAGGGATGTGGGCTACACCTTC | CASSLRDRDVGYTF
TRBD1 | TRBJ2-5 | TRBV6-5 | . | TGTGCCAGCAGTTACGCGGGACAGGGAAAGACCCAGTACTTC | CASSYAGQGKTQYF
. | TRBJ2-2 | TRBV4-1 | . | TGCGCCAGCAGCCTTGGACAAAGGGTCGGGGAGCTGTTTTTT | CASSLGQRVGELFF
TRBD1 | TRBJ1-6 | TRBV7-7 | . | TGTGCTAGCAGCGCTACAGGGGAAAATTCACCCCTCCACTTT | CASSATGENSPLHF
. | TRBJ2-4 | TRBV9 | . | TGTGCCAGCAGCGTAGGGTGGTCAGGGGAAAACATTCAGTACTTC | CASSVGWSGENIQYF
. | TRBJ1-6 | TRBV2 | . | TGTGCCAGCAGTGAAGACGAGTCCTATAATTCACCCCTCCACTTT | CASSEDESYNSPLHF
. | TRBJ1-2 | TRBV7-2 | . | TGTGCCAGCAGCTTAGCCAGTAACTATGGCTACACCTTC | CASSLASNYGYTF
TRBD1 | TRBJ1-6 | TRBV9 | . | TGTGCCAGCAGCGTGGGACAGGGGGGTAATTCACCCCTCCACTTT | CASSVGQGGNSPLHF
. | TRBJ1-4 | TRBV7-9 | . | TGTGCCAGCAGCCAGTCCTCAGCAACTAATGAAAAACTGTTTTTT | CASSQSSATNEKLFF
. | TRBJ2-5 | TRBV30 | . | TGTGCCTGGAGTAGCGGGTGGCAAGAGACCCAGTACTTC | CAWSSGWQETQYF
. | TRBJ1-4 | TRBV28 | . | TGTGCCAGCAGCCCACCGGGGGGAGGGCAAGAAAAACTGTTTTTT | CASSPPGGGQEKLFF
. | TRBJ2-7 | TRBV5-6 | . | TGTGCCAGCAGCTTATACGATGTACTCCTCTACGAGCAGTACTTC | CASSLYDVLLYEQYF
. | TRBJ1-6 | TRBV14 | . | TGTGCCAGCAGCCAAGAAGGGAAGGGGAGGGGCAATTCACCCCTCCACTTT | CASSQEGKGRGNSPLHF
TRBD1 | TRBJ1-3 | TRBV28 | . | TGTGCCAGCAAAGAGAGAGGGGGCGCTGGAAACACCATATATTTT | CASKERGGAGNTIYF
TRBD1 | TRBJ1-6 | TRBV2 | . | TGTGCCAGCAGCGACAGGGTACCCCGTTCACCCCTCCACTTT | CASSDRVPRSPLHF
TRBD1 | TRBJ2-2 | TRBV6-5 | . | TGTGCCTCACAGGACAGGGTTGCCCCCGGGGAGCTGTTTTTT | CASQDRVAPGELFF
. | TRBJ2-1 | TRBV30 | . | TGTGCCTGGAGTCCTCGGGGCAATGAGCAGTTCTTC | CAWSPRGNEQFF
TRBD1 | TRBJ1-2 | TRBV7-8 | . | TGTGCCAGCAGCGCAACGGGACAGGGGACTAACTATGGCTACACCTTC | CASSATGQGTNYGYTF
TRBD2 | TRBJ2-2 | TRBV9 | . | TGTGCCAGCAGCGTAGCTCCCGGACTAGGAGCTAACACCGGGGAGCTGTTTTTT | CASSVAPGLGANTGELFF
. | TRBJ1-5 | TRBV6-1 | . | TGTGCCAGCAGTGAAGTGCGGGGTGGGCCCCAGCATTTT | CASSEVRGGPQHF
. | TRBJ1-5 | TRBV21-1 | . | TGTGCCAGCAGCAAAGCCGTAACAGAGTATAGCAATCAGCCCCAGCATTTT | CASSKAVTEYSNQPQHF
. | TRBJ1-1 | TRBV7-9 | . | TGTGCCAGCACTGCCGACAGGATCAACACTGAAGCTTTCTTT | CASTADRINTEAFF
. | TRBJ1-1 | TRBV7-9 | few | TGTGCCAGCAGCTACTCGCGGGGCGGCACTGAAGCTTTCTTT | CASSYSRGGTEAFF
TRBD2 | TRBJ2-1 | TRBV30 | . | TGTGCCTGGAGTGTACATTTGGCGGGAGGGCCTGGTGAGCAGTTCTTC | CAWSVHLAGGPGEQFF
TRBD1 | TRBJ1-4 | TRBV9 | . | TGTGCCAGCAGCGTAGGGTGGGACAGGGGGTACGGAACTAATGAAAAACTGTTTTTT | CASSVGWDRGYGTNEKLFF
. | TRBJ1-4 | TRBV28 | . | TGTGCCAGCAGTCCCTCGGGAGGGGCCGTTAATGAAAAACTGTTTTTT | CASSPSGGAVNEKLFF
TRBD1 | TRBJ2-5 | TRBV7-6 | . | TGTGCCAGCAGCTTACTACAGGGGGCTCGTGAGACCCAGTACTTC | CASSLLQGARETQYF
. | TRBJ2-7 | TRBV7-3 | . | TGTGCCAGCAGCTTAGGCGGGTTTGAGTACGAGCAGTACTTC | CASSLGGFEYEQYF